The source of this TCR beta chain is a study of CD8+CD57+ T cells in acquired aplastic anemia. Patients picked for sequencing had shown CD8+CD57+ cell expansion detected by flow cytometry. As a group, the patients uniformly had severe acquired aplastic anemia. The study sampled blood from patients who had received no therapy. General study points: Between patients and controls, about 30 CD8+ CDR3 sequences were found in common. Controls and patients did not differ significantly in CD8+ Simpson's diversity.

CDR3 and TCR beta VDJ profiling relied on a genomic DNA template. Each CDR3 protein gets one entry after TCRdb re-called the reads with MiXCR. The repertoire holds more than 200,000 distinct CDR3 sequences, with over 40% as singletons. This clonotype was detected a few times. Its antigen is as yet unknown. The V gene's germline CDR1 is MNHNS and CDR2 SASEGT. The CDR3 loop spans 15 amino acids. Trimming took 5 bases from V and 0 from J, leaving 10 bases between them. The sequence came from a human donor with aplastic anemia. The chain carries TRBV6-1 and TRBJ1-4; D is perhaps TRBD1 (5 bases). Sample: sorted CD4+, CD8+, or CD8+CD57+ T cells (not recorded which) from PBMCs. As DNA, the CDR3 is TGTGCCAGCAGTTTTACAGGCACAACTAATGAAAAACTGTTTTTT. Its protein is CASSFTGTTNEKLFF.